One and the same sample provided the 18 T cell receptor beta chains below, sequenced in a study of blood T cell repertoires in COVID-19. Generated by immunoSEQ multiplex PCR, the TCRdb table keeps only in-frame clones and is missing some. The table shows 70,000 or so clones, with roughly four fifths occurring only once. Sequenced sample: peripheral blood. These receptors all stem from a man aged 65 to 85 with acute or convalescent COVID-19.

This chain connects TRBV28 to TRBJ2-3; 7 bases align to TRBD1. The germline gives CDR1 MDHEN, CDR2 SYDVKM. Trimming cost V 5 bases and J 2 bases; bases outside gene matches: 10. The CDR3 runs 16 residues. As DNA, the CDR3 is TGTGCCAGCAGTACCCACAGGGGTTCAGTCACAGATACGCAGTATTTT. Translation: CASSTHRGSVTDTQYF.

The J gene is TRBJ2-5, the V gene TRBV7-2; 8 positions agree with TRBD2. The trim removed 0 bases at V and 5 bases at J, leaving 5 bases unmatched. CDR3 size: 15 residues. Looked up from germline, CDR1 is SGHTA and CDR2 is FQGNSA. The CDR3 protein is CASSLAGPSGETQYF. CDR3 DNA: TGTGCCAGCAGCTTAGCTGGTCCTAGCGGGGAGACCCAGTACTTC.

V gene TRBV27 combines with J gene TRBJ2-5, with 7 bases that match TRBD2. Per germline, CDR1 MNHEY and CDR2 SMNVEV (reference sequence). The trim removed 1 base at V and 4 bases at J, leaving 3 bases unmatched. This CDR3 comprises 14 residues. The CDR3 coding sequence is TGTGCCAGCAGTTTATGGGCGGGAGTAGAGACCCAGTACTTC. Its translation: CASSLWAGVETQYF.

This rearrangement joins TRBV5-1 to TRBJ2-4; 15 bases are a match to TRBD2. V gave up 4 bases and J gave up 6 bases; unmatched junction bases: 11. The CDR3 covers 18 residues. Germline CDR1 is SGHRS and CDR2 is YFSETQ. For the CDR3, the DNA is TGCGCCAGCAGCCCGGGACTAGCGGGAGGCCTCGGGTCAAACATTCAGTACTTC. It encodes CASSPGLAGGLGSNIQYF.

The chain combines TRBV28 with TRBJ1-4, with D unclear. CDR1 is MDHEN, CDR2 SYDVKM, per germline. V gave up 4 bases and J gave up 0 bases, with 6 bases separating them. This CDR3 spans 14 amino acids. The DNA for the CDR3 is TGTGCCAGCAGTTCCGGGACAACTAATGAAAAACTGTTTTTT. Its translation: CASSSGTTNEKLFF.

The J gene is TRBJ2-5, the V gene TRBV5-6; unclear D gene. With 0 bases removed from V and 5 bases from J, the gap between germline ends came to 11 bases. Germline V gene sequence: CDR1 SGHDT, CDR2 YYEEEE. This CDR3 comprises 14 residues. The CDR3 nucleotides read TGTGCCAGCAGCTTGGCCGATAGCTGGGAGACCCAGTACTTC. Its translation: CASSLADSWETQYF.

The gene calls are TRBV5-4 and TRBJ2-5; 14 bases line up with TRBD2. The length of the CDR3 is 19 residues. With V trimmed by 1 base and J by 1 base, 9 bases remained unmatched. Germline V gene lookup returns CDR1 SGHNT and CDR2 YYREEE (reference sequence). The CDR3 region has the DNA TGTGCCAGCAGCTTGCCCCCGGGACTAGCGGGAGCGGCCCAAGAGACCCAGTACTTC. This encodes CASSLPPGLAGAAQETQYF. The variable domain in full, completed from reference TRBV5-4 and TRBJ2-5, reads ETGVTQSPTHLIKTRGQQVTLRCSSQSGHNTVSWYQQALGQGPQFIFQYYREEENGRGNFPPRFSGLQFPNYSSELNVNALELDDSALYLCASSLPPGLAGAAQETQYFGPGTRLLVL.

The chain employs TRBV7-6 and TRBJ2-3; weak D call: TRBD2 (6 bases). CDR1 SGHVS and CDR2 FNYEAQ come from the germline V gene. V was trimmed by 5 bases and J by 5 bases, leaving 11 bases between them. The CDR3 has 13 amino acids. The CDR3 spells CASSIQEGDTQYF. For the CDR3, the DNA is TGTGCCAGCAGCATTCAGGAGGGAGATACGCAGTATTTT.

This clone was counted between two and nine times. The gene calls are TRBV4-2 and TRBJ2-2, with D perhaps TRBD2 (5 bases). V lost 4 bases and J lost 7, with 16 bases in between. This CDR3 region has 15 residues. Germline V gene sequence: CDR1 LGHNA, CDR2 YNFKEQ. CDR3 nucleotide sequence: TGTGCCAGCAGCCGCACGGGCGGGTGGGTCGGGGAGCTGTTTTTT. Translating gives CASSRTGGWVGELFF.

A remark on this clone: This specimen includes other DNA sequences encoding the same CDR3. The chain recombines TRBV12-3 or TRBV12-4 with TRBJ2-7; tentatively, D is TRBD2 (6 bases). Trimming stripped 3 bases from V and 2 bases from J, with 8 bases between. The CDR3 contains 13 residues. This CDR3 is CASSLGGPYEQYF. DNA of the CDR3: TGTGCCAGCAGTTTGGGGGGACCCTACGAGCAGTACTTC.

The chain recombines TRBV15 with TRBJ1-3, with D possibly TRBD1 on 5 matching bases. CDR1 and CDR2 from the germline V gene are LNHNV and YYDKDF (reference sequence). The CDR3 totals 14 residues. V shed 9 bases and J shed 0 bases, with 12 bases lying between them. The CDR3 region is CATKVGGSGNTIYF. The CDR3 DNA is TGTGCCACGAAAGTCGGGGGCTCTGGAAACACCATATATTTT.

The rearrangement links TRBV28 to TRBJ1-5; the match to TRBD1 covers 10 bases. Trimming at V came to 5 bases and at J to 3 bases, leaving 7 bases not matched to a gene. The length of the CDR3 is 16 residues. Looked up from germline, CDR1 is MDHEN and CDR2 is SYDVKM. CDR3 loop: CASSARTGGINQPQHF. The CDR3 DNA sequence: TGTGCCAGCAGTGCCCGGACAGGGGGGATCAATCAGCCCCAGCATTTT.

This clone was recorded only once. CDR3 region: CASGPDRGPKEKLFF. The CDR3 DNA reads TGTGCCAGCGGACCGGACAGGGGGCCGAAAGAAAAACTGTTTTTT. The V gene is TRBV28, the J gene TRBJ1-4, with 11 bases identical to TRBD1. CDR1 and CDR2 from the germline V gene are MDHEN and SYDVKM. The length of the CDR3 is 15 residues. V lost 8 bases to trimming and J lost 8 bases; unmatched junction nucleotides: 10.

This clone came up a few times. This chain connects TRBV11-2 to TRBJ1-1, with 9 bases fitting TRBD1. CDR1 SGHAT and CDR2 FQNNGV come from the germline V gene. This CDR3 contains 19 residues. V shed 4 bases, J shed 1 base, and the junction held 16 bases outside the gene matches. Here the CDR3 reads CASSSSAGQGTSWNTEAFF. In nucleotides, the CDR3 is TGTGCCAGCAGCTCCTCCGCCGGACAGGGGACATCTTGGAACACTGAAGCTTTCTTT.

The chain employs TRBV4-3 and TRBJ2-1, with TRBD2 identical over 10 bases. The CDR3 length is 20 residues. The V and J ends lost 0 bases and 4 bases, in that order; junction bases with no gene match: 15. Germline V gives CDR1 LGHNA, CDR2 YSLEER. CDR3 in amino acids: CASSQDPGLAYQRSYNEQFF. CDR3 sequence (DNA): TGCGCCAGCAGCCAAGATCCGGGACTAGCGTATCAAAGGAGTTACAATGAGCAGTTCTTC.

This rearrangement joins TRBV2 to TRBJ1-5; no firm D call. Trimming took off 7 bases at V and 1 base at J, with 11 bases between the two ends. The germline CDR1 and CDR2 sequences are SNHLY and FYNNEI. The CDR3 contains 14 residues. The CDR3 bases are TGTGCCAGCATGTCGCACAGCAGCAATCAGCCCCAGCATTTT. It codes for CASMSHSSNQPQHF.

The gene calls are TRBV7-8 and TRBJ1-2; D is ambiguous. This CDR3 is 13 amino acids long. V was shortened by 5 bases and J by 0 bases, with 7 bases between the two germline ends. Germline V CDR1 and CDR2: SGHVS, FQNEAQ. The CDR3 bases are TGTGCCAGCAGCACTAATGCTAACTATGGCTACACCTTC. As protein: CASSTNANYGYTF.

This clone was seen once. The chain is built from TRBV18 and TRBJ2-1; 8 nucleotides align to TRBD2. The germline V gene encodes CDR1 KGHSH and CDR2 LQKENI. The CDR3 has 16 amino acids. V trimming: 4 bases; J trimming: 9 bases; junction bases outside the gene matches: 14. Written as DNA, the CDR3 is TGTGCCAGCTCACACCCTGAGTTAGCGGGAATACTTGAGCAGTTCTTC. It is translated as CASSHPELAGILEQFF.